This T cell receptor beta chain emerged from a study of control samples from healthy donors and cancer patients. The V gene's germline CDR1 is SGHVS and CDR2 FQNEAQ. The junction had 10 bases not matched to a gene; V was cut back by 6 bases and J by 1 base. There are 16 residues in the CDR3. Some clones are missing from TCRdb's copy, which holds only in-frame ones; the method was immunoSEQ multiplex PCR. Among around 130,000 clones listed, about 87% were seen once. This TCR came from a man aged 25 to 45 in good health. The sample consisted of blood. V is TRBV7-8 and J is TRBJ1-1; 8 nucleotides agree with TRBD1. In DNA form, the CDR3 reads TGTGCCAGCAGTTCCTCTGGACAGGGAACGAACACTGAAGCTTTCTTT. This translates into CASSSSGQGTNTEAFF.